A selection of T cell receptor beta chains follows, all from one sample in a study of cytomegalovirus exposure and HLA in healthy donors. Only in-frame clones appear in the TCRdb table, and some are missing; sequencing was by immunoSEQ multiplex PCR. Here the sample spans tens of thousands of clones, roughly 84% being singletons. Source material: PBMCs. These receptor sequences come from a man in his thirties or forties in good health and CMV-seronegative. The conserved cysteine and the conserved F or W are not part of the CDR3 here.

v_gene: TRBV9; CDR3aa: ASSVGQATEAF
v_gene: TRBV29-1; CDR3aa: SGDSSGLAGGRAPHEQF
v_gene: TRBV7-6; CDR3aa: ASSGPVAGVIGEQY
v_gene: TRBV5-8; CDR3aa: ASSLVGLRYEQY
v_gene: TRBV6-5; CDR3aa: ASSFPGDTQY
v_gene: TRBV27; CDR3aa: ASSPLLPSSYEQY
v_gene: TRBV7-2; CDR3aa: ASSLRTVTDTQY
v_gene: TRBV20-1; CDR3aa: SARPPGEQF
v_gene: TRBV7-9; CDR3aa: ASSHNLAAGELF
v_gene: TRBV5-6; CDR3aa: ASSDRQSYEQY
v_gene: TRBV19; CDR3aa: ASSPYSNQPQH
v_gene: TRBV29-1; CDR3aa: SVEKLAGGGIMGF
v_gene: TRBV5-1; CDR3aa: ASSFEGAQSTQY
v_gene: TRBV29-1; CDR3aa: SVEYNTGELF
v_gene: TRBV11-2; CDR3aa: ASSLGAGNPYEQY
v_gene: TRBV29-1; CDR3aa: SVVRGGPYNEQF
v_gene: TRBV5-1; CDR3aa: ASSSRDREIPPNSYEQY